The 25 T cell receptor beta chains below all came from one sample that was sequenced in a study of blood T cell repertoires in COVID-19. Libraries were prepared by immunoSEQ multiplex PCR; TCRdb keeps only in-frame clonotypes and omits some of them. The sample consists of approximately 120,000 clones, less than 85% of them appearing once. Sequencing input: peripheral blood. Source of these receptors: a human donor in a cohort sampled during active or convalescent COVID-19.

The V and J genes are TRBV18 and TRBJ1-1, with D perhaps TRBD1 (6 bases). Trimming took 4 bases from V and 6 from J, leaving 15 bases between them. CDR1 is KGHSH, CDR2 LQKENI, per germline. CDR3 size: 14 residues. CDR3 region: CASSRTGGAAEAFF. In DNA form, the CDR3 reads TGTGCCAGCTCACGTACTGGGGGGGCTGCTGAAGCTTTCTTT.

The chain joins TRBV18 to TRBJ2-1, with D possibly being TRBD1 (5 bases). Looked up from germline, CDR1 is KGHSH and CDR2 is LQKENI. V lost 6 bases to trimming and J lost 4 bases, with 10 bases between them. The CDR3 length is 13 residues. The CDR3 loop reads CASSSTEYNEQFF. For the CDR3, the DNA is TGTGCCAGCTCCTCGACAGAATACAATGAGCAGTTCTTC.

The rearrangement joins TRBV24-1 to TRBJ2-1, with 7 bases that match TRBD1. Per the germline V gene, CDR1 is KGHDR and CDR2 is SFDVKD. J lost 2 bases, V lost 4 bases, and 7 bases had no gene match. The CDR3 has 16 amino acids. CDR3 loop: CATSEHRGDAYNEQFF. DNA for the CDR3: TGTGCCACCAGTGAACACAGGGGAGACGCCTACAATGAGCAGTTCTTC.

This chain's CDR3 is CASRLTGDNSPLHF. CDR3 nucleotides: TGCGCCAGCAGACTGACAGGGGATAATTCACCCCTCCACTTT. The J gene is TRBJ1-6, the V gene TRBV5-1; TRBD1 matches 8 bases. Per the germline V gene, CDR1 is SGHRS and CDR2 is YFSETQ. The junction had 3 bases not matched to a gene; V was cut back by 5 bases and J by 5 bases. This CDR3 region has 14 residues.

The chain uses TRBV20-1 and TRBJ2-7; D may be TRBD1 (6 bases). Germline V gives CDR1 DFQATT, CDR2 SNEGSKA (reference sequence). The CDR3 loop spans 11 amino acids. Trimming shortened V by 4 bases and J by 13 bases, and 17 bases separated the two germline ends. The CDR3 spells CSANWGHSRYF. CDR3 DNA sequence: TGCAGTGCTAATTGGGGGCATTCGAGATACTTC.

To note about this clone: A read error may be the cause here, since a much bigger clone is one base away. Other DNA sequences within the sample encode an identical CDR3. V gene TRBV29-1 combines with J gene TRBJ2-4, with 7 bases lining up with TRBD2. The CDR3 totals 15 residues. CDR1 and CDR2 from the germline V gene are SQVTM and ANQGSEA. V shed 4 bases, J shed 9 bases, and the junction held 15 bases outside the gene matches. The CDR3 here is CSVGVGGTPPGIQYF. In DNA form, the CDR3 reads TGCAGCGTTGGGGTGGGGGGGACTCCGCCTGGCATTCAGTACTTC.

J is TRBJ1-2 and V is TRBV19; a possible D gene is TRBD1 (5 bases). The germline V and J ends were trimmed by 3 bases and 5 bases, with 10 bases remaining between them. The CDR3 covers 13 residues. Germline V gene data show CDR1 as LNHDA and CDR2 as SQIVND (reference sequence). CDR3 residues: CASSIATAYGYTF. The CDR3 coding sequence is TGTGCCAGTAGTATTGCGACAGCGTATGGCTACACCTTC.

Worth noting for this clone: Additional DNA sequences in this sample encode the identical CDR3. J is TRBJ1-1 and V is TRBV5-1, with no clear D. CDR1 and CDR2 from the germline V gene are SGHRS and YFSETQ. The V end was cut by 0 bases, the J end by 1 base, with 10 bases between. CDR3 length: 15 amino acids. Here the CDR3 reads CASSLVSGGNTEAFF. In DNA, the CDR3 is TGCGCCAGCAGCTTGGTAAGCGGTGGGAACACTGAAGCTTTCTTT. The variable domain in full, completed from reference TRBV5-1 and TRBJ1-1, reads KAGVTQTPRYLIKTRGQQVTLSCSPISGHRSVSWYQQTPGQGLQFLFEYFSETQRNKGNFPGRFSGRQFSNSRSEMNVSTLELGDSALYLCASSLVSGGNTEAFFGQGTRLTVV.

The gene calls are TRBV11-2 and TRBJ1-5, with a tentative D call TRBD1 (6 bases). Germline V gene data show CDR1 as SGHAT and CDR2 as FQNNGV. Trimming cost V 5 bases and J 8 bases, with 16 bases left between them. The CDR3 totals 14 residues. CDR3 nucleotides: TGTGCCAGCAGCCCCACAGGGCTGAAGGAGCCCCAGCATTTT. Residues: CASSPTGLKEPQHF.

This chain links TRBV10-3 with TRBJ1-6; 9 nucleotides align to TRBD1. The germline V gene has CDR1 ENHRY and CDR2 SYGVKD. J was trimmed by 8 bases and V by 10 bases; bases with no gene match: 3. The CDR3 length is 12 residues. CDR3 coding DNA: TGTGCCACCCGGGACAGGGATTCACCCCTCCACTTT. The encoded protein is CATRDRDSPLHF.

CDR3: CASSVLGRGEQETQYF. The CDR3 DNA reads as TGTGCCAGCAGTGTATTGGGGCGGGGAGAGCAAGAGACCCAGTACTTC. The chain couples TRBV2 to TRBJ2-5, with D possibly being TRBD2 (6 bases). V was shortened by 4 bases and J by 2 bases, with 17 bases between the two germline ends. The germline gives CDR1 SNHLY, CDR2 FYNNEI. This CDR3 is built from 16 residues.

The chain carries TRBV7-6 and TRBJ2-3; 12 nucleotides match TRBD2. Germline V CDR1 and CDR2: SGHVS, FNYEAQ. V lost 5 bases to trimming and J lost 4 bases; unmatched junction nucleotides: 10. This CDR3 comprises 17 residues. CDR3 protein: CASSPYETSGSSDTQYF. For the CDR3, the DNA is TGTGCCAGCAGCCCCTACGAGACTAGCGGGAGTTCAGATACGCAGTATTTT.

V and J are TRBV6-5 and TRBJ2-1, with a possible D match to TRBD2 (6 bases). This CDR3 comprises 14 residues. The germline V gene encodes CDR1 MNHEY and CDR2 SVGAGI. V shed 2 bases and J shed 12 bases, with 17 bases lying between them. The CDR3 is CASSYDGGRRGQFF. The CDR3 nucleotides read TGTGCCAGCAGTTACGATGGGGGACGGCGGGGGCAGTTCTTC.

This clone was seen only once. V usage is TRBV7-6 and J usage is TRBJ1-3, with a possible D match to TRBD1 (6 bases). Germline CDR1 SGHVS, CDR2 FNYEAQ. The CDR3 runs to 17 residues. The ends were cut back, 1 base at V and 0 bases at J, with 13 bases in the middle. The DNA of the CDR3 is TGTGCCAGCAGCTTAGAAAGAGGGGGAATCTCTGGAAACACCATATATTTT. It encodes CASSLERGGISGNTIYF.

The chain is built from TRBV7-3 and TRBJ1-5; TRBD1 matches at 7 bases. The CDR3 is 17 amino acids. Germline V lookup: CDR1 SGHTA, CDR2 FQGTGA. Unmatched junction bases numbered 9, after V lost 4 bases and J lost 0 bases. The CDR3 reads CASSCRDRRNSNQPQHF. CDR3 coding DNA: TGTGCCAGCAGCTGCCGGGACAGAAGGAATAGCAATCAGCCCCAGCATTTT.

This clone was detected once. This sequence joins TRBV9 and TRBJ1-2; TRBD1 matches at 7 bases. CDR1 is SGDLS and CDR2 is YYNGEE in the germline V gene. This CDR3 has 15 amino acids. Trimming cost V 3 bases and J 0 bases; bases outside gene matches: 5. The CDR3 is CASSGRDRTNYGYTF. CDR3 nucleotide sequence: TGTGCCAGCAGCGGCCGGGACAGAACTAACTATGGCTACACCTTC.

The chain couples TRBV24-1 to TRBJ1-4; TRBD1 aligns across 7 bases. J gave up 0 bases and V 9 bases, and 6 bases lay outside the gene matches. This CDR3 comprises 15 residues. CDR1 is KGHDR, CDR2 SFDVKD, per germline. CDR3 nucleotides: TGTGCCACCTCAGACAGGGACACAACTAATGAAAAACTGTTTTTT. It specifies CATSDRDTTNEKLFF.

This clone is a singleton in its sample. A read error may account for a junction end that differs from germline. The CDR3 reads CASSEGTGLRDEQFF. Written as DNA, the CDR3 is TGTGCCAGCAGCGAAGGGACAGGGCTTAGGGATGAGCAGTTCTTC. The V call is TRBV2, the J call TRBJ2-1; 9 positions match TRBD1. CDR1 and CDR2 (germline): SNHLY, FYNNEI. CDR3 length: 15 residues.

The J gene is TRBJ1-2, the V gene TRBV24-1; a possible D gene is TRBD1 (6 bases). Trimming left V 5 bases short and J 8 bases short, with 17 bases between. The CDR3 has 14 residues. Germline values: CDR1 KGHDR, CDR2 SFDVKD. The CDR3 loop is CATSAGWGPEGYTF. CDR3 DNA: TGTGCCACCAGTGCGGGGTGGGGGCCCGAAGGCTACACCTTC.

The chain employs TRBV19 and TRBJ2-7, with 11 bases lining up with TRBD2. Germline assignment: CDR1 LNHDA and CDR2 SQIVND (reference sequence). J was trimmed by 2 bases and V by 6 bases; bases with no gene match: 12. CDR3 length equals 17 residues. CDR3 sequence reads: CASRSNPGTSGAYEQYF. For the CDR3, the DNA is TGTGCCAGTAGGTCGAATCCCGGGACTAGCGGAGCCTACGAGCAGTACTTC.

The V call is TRBV25-1, the J call TRBJ1-1; 10 nucleotides align to TRBD1. The CDR3 length is 15 residues. Germline CDR1 reads MGHDK; CDR2 reads SYGVNS. The trim removed 3 bases at V and 4 bases at J, leaving 5 bases unmatched. The CDR3 DNA sequence: TGTGCCAGCAGTGACACGGGACAGGGGCGCACTGAAGCTTTCTTT. Protein sequence: CASSDTGQGRTEAFF.

This clone was observed a few times. This sequence joins TRBV25-1 and TRBJ1-2, with D perhaps matching TRBD1 (6 bases). From germline, CDR1 is MGHDK and CDR2 SYGVNS. The length of the CDR3 is 12 residues. Trimming removed 5 bases from V and 14 bases from J, with 18 bases in between. The CDR3 nucleotides are TGTGCCAGCAGTTTCTCCCAGGGGAGGGTGACCTTC. The encoded protein is CASSFSQGRVTF.

In the case of this clone: This CDR3 is also generated by other DNA sequences in the sample. V and J are TRBV6-2 or TRBV6-3 and TRBJ2-3; 13 nucleotides match TRBD2. V was clipped by 6 bases and J by 4 bases; unmatched bases: 7. From germline, CDR1 is MNHEY and CDR2 SVGEGT. The CDR3 is 16 residues long. DNA for the CDR3: TGTGCCAGCAGCCTACTAGCGGGAGGGCCTGCAGATACGCAGTATTTT. It is translated as CASSLLAGGPADTQYF.

This chain joins TRBV5-1 and TRBJ1-2; D gene unclear. Germline V gene lookup returns CDR1 SGHRS and CDR2 YFSETQ. V dropped 0 bases and J dropped 0 bases, with 9 bases sitting between them. CDR3 length equals 15 residues. CDR3 loop: CASSLGQATNYGYTF. For the CDR3, the DNA is TGCGCCAGCAGCTTGGGGCAGGCCACTAACTATGGCTACACCTTC. The variable domain in full, completed from reference TRBV5-1 and TRBJ1-2, reads KAGVTQTPRYLIKTRGQQVTLSCSPISGHRSVSWYQQTPGQGLQFLFEYFSETQRNKGNFPGRFSGRQFSNSRSEMNVSTLELGDSALYLCASSLGQATNYGYTFGSGTRLTVV.

The chain employs TRBV7-9 and TRBJ1-3; D is undetermined. The CDR3 runs to 16 residues. CDR1 is SEHNR and CDR2 is FQNEAQ in the germline V gene (reference sequence). Trimming removed 5 bases from V and 3 bases from J, with 17 bases in between. The CDR3 DNA sequence: TGTGCCAGCAGCCCCCCCCCGAGGGAAGGTGGAAACACCATATATTTT. Translation: CASSPPPREGGNTIYF.